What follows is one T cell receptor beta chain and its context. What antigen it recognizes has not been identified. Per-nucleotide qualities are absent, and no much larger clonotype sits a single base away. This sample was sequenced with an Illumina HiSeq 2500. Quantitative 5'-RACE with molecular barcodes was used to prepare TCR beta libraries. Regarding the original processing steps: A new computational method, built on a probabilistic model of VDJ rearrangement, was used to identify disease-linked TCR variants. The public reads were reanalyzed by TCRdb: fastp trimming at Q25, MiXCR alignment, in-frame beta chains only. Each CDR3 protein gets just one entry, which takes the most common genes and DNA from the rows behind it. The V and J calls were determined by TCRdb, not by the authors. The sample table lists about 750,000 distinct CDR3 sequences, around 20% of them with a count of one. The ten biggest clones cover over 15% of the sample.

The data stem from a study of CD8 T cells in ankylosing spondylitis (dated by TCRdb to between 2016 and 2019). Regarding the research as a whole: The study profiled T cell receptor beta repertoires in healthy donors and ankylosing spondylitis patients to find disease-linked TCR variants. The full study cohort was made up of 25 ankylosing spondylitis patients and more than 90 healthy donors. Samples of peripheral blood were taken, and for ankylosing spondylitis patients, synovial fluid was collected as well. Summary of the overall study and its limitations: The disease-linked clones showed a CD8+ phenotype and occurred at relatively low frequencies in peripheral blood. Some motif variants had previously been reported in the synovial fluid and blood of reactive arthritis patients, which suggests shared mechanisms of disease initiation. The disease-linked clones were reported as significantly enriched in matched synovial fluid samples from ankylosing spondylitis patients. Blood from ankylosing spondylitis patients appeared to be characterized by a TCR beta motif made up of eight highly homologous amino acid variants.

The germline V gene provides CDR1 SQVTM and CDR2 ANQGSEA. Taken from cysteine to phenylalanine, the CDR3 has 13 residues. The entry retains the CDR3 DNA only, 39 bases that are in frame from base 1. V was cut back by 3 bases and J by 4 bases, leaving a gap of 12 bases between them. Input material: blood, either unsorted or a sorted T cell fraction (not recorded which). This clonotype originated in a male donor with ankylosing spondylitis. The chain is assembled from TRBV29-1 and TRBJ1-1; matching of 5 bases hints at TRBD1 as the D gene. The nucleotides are TGCAGCGTTGAGCGGGGGATGGGCACTGAAGCTTTCTTT. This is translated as CSVERGMGTEAFF.